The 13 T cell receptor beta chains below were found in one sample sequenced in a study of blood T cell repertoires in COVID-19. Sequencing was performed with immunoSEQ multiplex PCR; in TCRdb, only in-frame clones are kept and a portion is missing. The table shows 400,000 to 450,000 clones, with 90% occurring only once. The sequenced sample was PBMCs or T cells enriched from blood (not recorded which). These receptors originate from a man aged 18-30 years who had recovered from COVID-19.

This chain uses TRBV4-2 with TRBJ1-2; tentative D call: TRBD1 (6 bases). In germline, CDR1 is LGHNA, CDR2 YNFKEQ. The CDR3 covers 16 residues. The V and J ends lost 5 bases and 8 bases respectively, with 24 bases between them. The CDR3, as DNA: TGTGCCAGCAGCGCTTTTGCCCGGACAGACGGGGAAGGCTACACCTTC. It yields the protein CASSAFARTDGEGYTF.

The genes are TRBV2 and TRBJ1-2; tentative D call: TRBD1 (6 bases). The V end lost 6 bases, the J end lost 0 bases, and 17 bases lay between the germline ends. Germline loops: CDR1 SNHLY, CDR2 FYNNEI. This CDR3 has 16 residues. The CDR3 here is CASSLLKQGSNYGYTF. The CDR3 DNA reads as TGTGCCAGCAGCCTGTTGAAACAGGGTTCTAACTATGGCTACACCTTC.

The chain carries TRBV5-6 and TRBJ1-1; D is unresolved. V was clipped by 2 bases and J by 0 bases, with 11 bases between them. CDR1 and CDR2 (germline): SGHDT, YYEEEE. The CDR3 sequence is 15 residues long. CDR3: CASSLWERMNTEAFF. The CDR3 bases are TGTGCCAGCAGCTTATGGGAGCGAATGAACACTGAAGCTTTCTTT.

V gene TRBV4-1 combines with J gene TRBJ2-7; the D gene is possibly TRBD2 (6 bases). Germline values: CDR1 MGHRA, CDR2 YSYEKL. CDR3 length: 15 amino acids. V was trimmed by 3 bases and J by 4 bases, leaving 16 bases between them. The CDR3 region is CASSQEPGRKYEQYF. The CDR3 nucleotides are TGCGCCAGCAGCCAGGAACCCGGGAGAAAGTACGAGCAGTACTTC.

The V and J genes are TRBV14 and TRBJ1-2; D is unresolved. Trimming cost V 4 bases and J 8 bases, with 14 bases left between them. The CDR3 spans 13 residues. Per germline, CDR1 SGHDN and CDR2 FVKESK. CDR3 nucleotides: TGTGCCAGCAGCCCTCGGTTAATCCAAGGCTACACCTTC. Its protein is CASSPRLIQGYTF.

The chain's CDR3 is CASSQLEKRLTTEGYTF. The DNA for the CDR3 is TGCGCCAGCAGCCAACTTGAAAAGAGACTTACAACGGAGGGCTACACCTTC. The chain has TRBV4-1 and TRBJ1-2, with D uncertain. Looked up from germline, CDR1 is MGHRA and CDR2 is YSYEKL. Trimming cost V 2 bases and J 8 bases, with 24 bases left between them. The CDR3 spans 17 residues.

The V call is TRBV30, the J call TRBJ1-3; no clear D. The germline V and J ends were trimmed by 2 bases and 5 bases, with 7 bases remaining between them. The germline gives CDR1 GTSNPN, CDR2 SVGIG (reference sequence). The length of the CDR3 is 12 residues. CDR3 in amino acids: CAWSSSRNTIYF. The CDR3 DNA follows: TGTGCCTGGAGTTCGAGTCGAAACACCATATATTTT.

The CDR3 reads CASSQRLKSRQGPNTGELFF. Here the CDR3 DNA reads TGTGCCAGCAGCCAACGTTTAAAGTCGAGACAGGGGCCGAACACCGGGGAGCTGTTTTTT. The rearrangement joins TRBV14 to TRBJ2-2, with 8 bases aligning to TRBD1. Germline CDR1 reads SGHDN; CDR2 reads FVKESK. The CDR3 sequence is 20 residues long. Trimming cost V 2 bases and J 0 bases; bases outside gene matches: 14. The complete variable domain, with remaining parts taken from reference TRBV14 and TRBJ2-2, reads EAGVTQFPSHSVIEKGQTVTLRCDPISGHDNLYWYRRVMGKEIKFLLHFVKESKQDESGMPNNRFLAERTGGTYSTLKVQPAELEDSGVYFCASSQRLKSRQGPNTGELFFGEGSRLTVL.

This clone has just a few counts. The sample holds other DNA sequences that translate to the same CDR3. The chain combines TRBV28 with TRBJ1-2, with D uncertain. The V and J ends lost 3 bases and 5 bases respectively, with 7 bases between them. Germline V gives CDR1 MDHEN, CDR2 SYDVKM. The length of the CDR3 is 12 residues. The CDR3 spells CASSFRGYGYTF. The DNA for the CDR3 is TGTGCCAGCAGTTTCCGGGGTTATGGCTACACCTTC.

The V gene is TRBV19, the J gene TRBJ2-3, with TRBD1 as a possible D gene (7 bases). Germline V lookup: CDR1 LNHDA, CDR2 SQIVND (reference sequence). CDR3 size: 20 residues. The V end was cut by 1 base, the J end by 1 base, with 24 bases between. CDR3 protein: CASSIGKRAWQGGGTDTQYF. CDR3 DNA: TGTGCCAGTAGTATAGGGAAGCGGGCTTGGCAAGGGGGCGGCACAGATACGCAGTATTTT. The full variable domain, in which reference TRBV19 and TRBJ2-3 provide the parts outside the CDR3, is DGGITQSPKYLFRKEGQNVTLSCEQNLNHDAMYWYRQDPGQGLRLIYYSQIVNDFQKGDIAEGYSVSREKKESFPLTVTSAQKNPTAFYLCASSIGKRAWQGGGTDTQYFGPGTRLTVL.

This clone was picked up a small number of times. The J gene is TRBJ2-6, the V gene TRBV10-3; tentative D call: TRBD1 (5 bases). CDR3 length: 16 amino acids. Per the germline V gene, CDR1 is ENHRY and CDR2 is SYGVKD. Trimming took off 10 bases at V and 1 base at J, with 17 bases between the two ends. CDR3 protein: CATRTTDGSGANVLTF. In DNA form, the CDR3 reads TGTGCCACCCGGACAACCGATGGTTCTGGGGCCAACGTCCTGACTTTC.

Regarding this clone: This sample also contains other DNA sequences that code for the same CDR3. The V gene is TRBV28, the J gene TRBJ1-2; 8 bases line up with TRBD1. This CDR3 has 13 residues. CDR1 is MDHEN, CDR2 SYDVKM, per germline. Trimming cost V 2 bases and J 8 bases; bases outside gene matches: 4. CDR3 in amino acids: CASSLGQGLGYTF. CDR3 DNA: TGTGCCAGCAGTTTAGGACAGGGATTGGGCTACACCTTC.

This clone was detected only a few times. The CDR3 region has the DNA TGTGCCAGCAGCCAAGGGACTAGCGGGTCCTACAATGAGCAGTTCTTC. Its translation is CASSQGTSGSYNEQFF. J is TRBJ2-1 and V is TRBV4-2; 11 bases are a match to TRBD2. This CDR3 spans 16 amino acids. The ends lost 1 base at V and 1 base at J; junction bases unmatched: 0. The germline V gene encodes CDR1 LGHNA and CDR2 YNFKEQ.